The rows below give T cell receptor beta chains drawn from one sample of a study of OX40 agonist ivuxolimab in advanced cancers. The protocol was immunoSEQ multiplex PCR, while the TCRdb copy is restricted to in-frame clones and leaves out a portion. The sample includes around 63,000 clones, 75% to 90% of them seen just once. Sequencing was performed on CD4+ or CD8+ T cells sorted from blood, taken in a trial of the OX40 agonist ivuxolimab. All receptors come from an adult with an advanced solid tumor such as melanoma, head and neck, liver or kidney cancer. Both conserved end residues are part of each CDR3. Fields, in order: clone size, V gene, J gene, D gene, CDR3 protein, CDR3 DNA. A D gene is named only where the DNA matches it firmly. Rows may omit the clone size; those that give it use once, few, many or a size class.

abundance: -
v_gene: TRBV5-1
j_gene: TRBJ2-4
d_gene: -
CDR3aa: CASSLDGGAAKNIQYF
CDR3nt: TGCGCCAGCAGCTTGGATGGGGGCGCAGCCAAAAACATTCAGTACTTC

abundance: -
v_gene: TRBV5-1
j_gene: TRBJ2-3
d_gene: TRBD2
CDR3aa: CASSSTAGGNTQYF
CDR3nt: TGCGCCAGCAGCTCAACAGCGGGGGGAAATACGCAGTATTTT

abundance: once
v_gene: TRBV9
j_gene: TRBJ2-3
d_gene: TRBD2
CDR3aa: CASSVYGLAGGSTDTQYF
CDR3nt: TGTGCCAGCAGCGTATATGGCCTAGCGGGGGGTAGCACAGATACGCAGTATTTT

abundance: once
v_gene: TRBV7-2
j_gene: TRBJ1-4
d_gene: -
CDR3aa: CASSFLYRPTNEKLFF
CDR3nt: TGTGCCAGCAGCTTCTTGTACAGACCAACTAATGAAAAACTGTTTTTT

abundance: -
v_gene: TRBV9
j_gene: TRBJ2-6
d_gene: -
CDR3aa: CASSPHGASGANVLTF
CDR3nt: TGTGCCAGCAGCCCCCATGGGGCCTCTGGGGCCAACGTCCTGACTTTC

abundance: -
v_gene: TRBV7-3
j_gene: TRBJ2-1
d_gene: TRBD2
CDR3aa: CASSTIAGEGIEQFF
CDR3nt: TGTGCCAGCAGCACTATAGCGGGAGAGGGAATTGAGCAGTTCTTC

abundance: -
v_gene: TRBV9
j_gene: TRBJ1-1
d_gene: -
CDR3aa: CASSVDRMNTEAFF
CDR3nt: TGTGCCAGCAGCGTAGACAGGATGAACACTGAAGCTTTCTTT

abundance: -
v_gene: TRBV6-5
j_gene: TRBJ2-7
d_gene: -
CDR3aa: CAAAPAISYEQYF
CDR3nt: TGTGCCGCCGCCCCCGCGATATCCTACGAGCAGTACTTC

abundance: -
v_gene: TRBV19
j_gene: TRBJ2-1
d_gene: TRBD1
CDR3aa: CASSTGQGGKQFF
CDR3nt: TGTGCCAGTAGTACGGGACAGGGAGGAAAGCAGTTCTTC

abundance: -
v_gene: TRBV10-2
j_gene: TRBJ2-2
d_gene: -
CDR3aa: CASRLSAGELFF
CDR3nt: TGCGCCAGCAGATTGAGCGCCGGGGAGCTGTTTTTT

abundance: -
v_gene: TRBV4-1
j_gene: TRBJ2-7
d_gene: -
CDR3aa: CASSPLSSMSYEQYF
CDR3nt: TGCGCCAGCAGCCCTCTCTCCAGTATGTCCTACGAGCAGTACTTC

abundance: few
v_gene: TRBV5-1
j_gene: TRBJ1-1
d_gene: -
CDR3aa: CASTEQGTEAFF
CDR3nt: TGCGCCAGCACCGAACAGGGCACTGAAGCTTTCTTT

abundance: -
v_gene: TRBV27
j_gene: TRBJ2-6
d_gene: -
CDR3aa: CATRMTLSNVLTF
CDR3nt: TGTGCCACGCGAATGACCCTGAGCAACGTCCTGACTTTC

abundance: -
v_gene: TRBV11-2
j_gene: TRBJ1-1
d_gene: TRBD1
CDR3aa: CASSLTGGVTEAFF
CDR3nt: TGTGCCAGCAGCTTGACAGGGGGTGTCACTGAAGCTTTCTTT

abundance: -
v_gene: TRBV5-1
j_gene: TRBJ2-7
d_gene: -
CDR3aa: CASSLGDGSYEQYF
CDR3nt: TGCGCCAGCAGCTTGGGGGACGGCTCCTACGAGCAGTACTTC

abundance: -
v_gene: TRBV28
j_gene: TRBJ2-7
d_gene: TRBD1
CDR3aa: CASSPQGAKYEQYF
CDR3nt: TGTGCCAGCAGTCCACAGGGGGCTAAGTACGAGCAGTACTTC

abundance: -
v_gene: TRBV28
j_gene: TRBJ2-3
d_gene: -
CDR3aa: CASTLSDGGSSTDTQYF
CDR3nt: TGTGCCAGCACCCTCTCCGACGGGGGATCTAGCACAGATACGCAGTATTTT

abundance: -
v_gene: TRBV5-4
j_gene: TRBJ1-4
d_gene: -
CDR3aa: CASSLGGEGRNEKLFF
CDR3nt: TGTGCCAGCAGCTTGGGGGGAGAGGGACGAAATGAAAAACTGTTTTTT

abundance: -
v_gene: TRBV2
j_gene: TRBJ2-5
d_gene: -
CDR3aa: CASSMVSGGLETQYF
CDR3nt: TGTGCCAGCAGTATGGTTTCAGGGGGGTTGGAGACCCAGTACTTC

abundance: -
v_gene: TRBV2
j_gene: TRBJ1-4
d_gene: -
CDR3aa: CASSEGATNEKLFF
CDR3nt: TGTGCCAGCAGTGAAGGTGCCACTAATGAAAAACTGTTTTTT

abundance: -
v_gene: TRBV2
j_gene: TRBJ2-6
d_gene: -
CDR3aa: CASMRGSGANVLTF
CDR3nt: TGTGCCAGCATGAGGGGCTCTGGGGCCAACGTCCTGACTTTC

abundance: -
v_gene: TRBV4-2
j_gene: TRBJ2-3
d_gene: -
CDR3aa: CASSQDRATDTQYF
CDR3nt: TGTGCCAGCAGCCAAGATAGGGCGACAGATACGCAGTATTTT

abundance: -
v_gene: TRBV5-6
j_gene: TRBJ1-3
d_gene: -
CDR3aa: CASSLEAGNTIYF
CDR3nt: TGTGCCAGCAGCTTGGAGGCAGGGAACACCATATATTTT

abundance: -
v_gene: TRBV7-9
j_gene: TRBJ1-2
d_gene: TRBD1
CDR3aa: CASSFTGGGDGYTF
CDR3nt: TGTGCCAGCAGCTTTACAGGGGGTGGGGATGGCTACACCTTC

abundance: -
v_gene: TRBV6-5
j_gene: TRBJ1-1
d_gene: -
CDR3aa: CASSYGMGDTEAFF
CDR3nt: TGTGCCAGCAGTTACGGTATGGGGGACACTGAAGCTTTCTTT

abundance: -
v_gene: TRBV5-1
j_gene: TRBJ2-2
d_gene: TRBD1
CDR3aa: CASSLGTGGYTGELFF
CDR3nt: TGCGCCAGCAGCTTGGGGACAGGGGGATACACCGGGGAGCTGTTTTTT

abundance: -
v_gene: TRBV7-9
j_gene: TRBJ2-5
d_gene: -
CDR3aa: CASSLVSRGETQYF
CDR3nt: TGTGCCAGCAGCTTAGTATCCCGGGGAGAGACCCAGTACTTC

abundance: -
v_gene: TRBV7-6
j_gene: TRBJ2-7
d_gene: TRBD1
CDR3aa: CASSFGQGRNEQYF
CDR3nt: TGTGCCAGCAGCTTCGGACAGGGCAGGAACGAGCAGTACTTC

abundance: -
v_gene: TRBV7-3
j_gene: TRBJ2-3
d_gene: -
CDR3aa: CASRFSGSTDTQYF
CDR3nt: TGTGCCAGCAGATTCAGCGGCAGCACAGATACGCAGTATTTT

abundance: -
v_gene: TRBV5-1
j_gene: TRBJ2-5
d_gene: -
CDR3aa: CASSSGQGPQETQYF
CDR3nt: TGCGCCAGCAGCTCGGGGCAAGGACCACAAGAGACCCAGTACTTC

abundance: -
v_gene: TRBV28
j_gene: TRBJ1-4
d_gene: -
CDR3aa: CASSLQGGEKLFF
CDR3nt: TGTGCCAGCAGTTTACAAGGCGGTGAAAAACTGTTTTTT

abundance: -
v_gene: TRBV10-3
j_gene: TRBJ1-4
d_gene: -
CDR3aa: CAISAQRANEKLFF
CDR3nt: TGTGCCATCAGTGCACAGCGCGCTAATGAAAAACTGTTTTTT

abundance: -
v_gene: TRBV5-1
j_gene: TRBJ2-1
d_gene: -
CDR3aa: CASGGLWDNEQFF
CDR3nt: TGCGCCAGCGGGGGACTGTGGGACAATGAGCAGTTCTTC

abundance: once
v_gene: TRBV27
j_gene: TRBJ2-2
d_gene: TRBD1
CDR3aa: CALTPKDRGRTGELFF
CDR3nt: TGTGCACTAACACCCAAGGACAGGGGGCGTACCGGGGAGCTGTTTTTT

abundance: -
v_gene: TRBV13
j_gene: TRBJ2-5
d_gene: TRBD1
CDR3aa: CASSLALVLRDRGDETQYF
CDR3nt: TGTGCCAGCAGCTTAGCCCTCGTCCTCCGGGACAGGGGGGATGAGACCCAGTACTTC

abundance: once
v_gene: TRBV6-6
j_gene: TRBJ1-5
d_gene: TRBD1
CDR3aa: CASSPGTGGGNQPQHF
CDR3nt: TGTGCCAGCAGCCCCGGGACAGGGGGGGGCAATCAGCCCCAGCATTTT

abundance: -
v_gene: TRBV7-9
j_gene: TRBJ1-4
d_gene: -
CDR3aa: CASSLSRLGNEKLFF
CDR3nt: TGTGCCAGCAGCTTAAGTAGGCTGGGTAATGAAAAACTGTTTTTT

abundance: -
v_gene: TRBV6-6
j_gene: TRBJ2-7
d_gene: TRBD1
CDR3aa: CASSSRVTGVVEQYF
CDR3nt: TGTGCCAGCAGTTCTAGGGTGACAGGGGTGGTCGAGCAGTACTTC

abundance: -
v_gene: TRBV6-5
j_gene: TRBJ1-1
d_gene: -
CDR3aa: CASSYRGRTNTEAFF
CDR3nt: TGTGCCAGCAGTTACCGGGGACGGACGAACACTGAAGCTTTCTTT

abundance: -
v_gene: TRBV7-6
j_gene: TRBJ2-3
d_gene: TRBD1
CDR3aa: CASSPSTGGSTDTQYF
CDR3nt: TGTGCCAGCAGCCCGTCGACAGGGGGGAGCACAGATACGCAGTATTTT

abundance: -
v_gene: TRBV18
j_gene: TRBJ2-1
d_gene: TRBD1
CDR3aa: CASSPGGQGANFYNEQFF
CDR3nt: TGTGCCAGCTCACCGGGGGGACAGGGGGCCAACTTCTACAATGAGCAGTTCTTC

abundance: -
v_gene: TRBV6-6
j_gene: TRBJ1-1
d_gene: TRBD1
CDR3aa: CASSSPSGQGPSEAFF
CDR3nt: TGTGCCAGCAGTTCCCCGTCGGGACAGGGGCCATCTGAAGCTTTCTTT

abundance: -
v_gene: TRBV6-1
j_gene: TRBJ1-2
d_gene: -
CDR3aa: CASSEVRGAYGYTF
CDR3nt: TGTGCCAGCAGTGAAGTAAGGGGCGCATATGGCTACACCTTC

abundance: once
v_gene: TRBV7-3
j_gene: TRBJ2-2
d_gene: -
CDR3aa: CASSPSPGELFF
CDR3nt: TGTGCCAGCAGCCCCAGCCCCGGGGAGCTGTTTTTT

abundance: -
v_gene: TRBV19
j_gene: TRBJ2-5
d_gene: TRBD1
CDR3aa: CASRRGPGETQYF
CDR3nt: TGTGCCAGTAGAAGGGGGCCGGGAGAGACCCAGTACTTC

abundance: -
v_gene: TRBV6-5
j_gene: TRBJ2-5
d_gene: TRBD2
CDR3aa: CASSYSYAGGQETQYF
CDR3nt: TGTGCCAGCAGTTACTCGTACGCGGGGGGCCAAGAGACCCAGTACTTC

abundance: -
v_gene: TRBV7-6
j_gene: TRBJ2-7
d_gene: TRBD1
CDR3aa: CASSLLDRVTYEQYF
CDR3nt: TGTGCCAGCAGCTTATTGGACAGGGTCACCTACGAGCAGTACTTC

abundance: -
v_gene: TRBV7-9
j_gene: TRBJ2-7
d_gene: TRBD1
CDR3aa: CASSLSAGGDEQYF
CDR3nt: TGTGCCAGCAGCTTATCGGCAGGGGGCGACGAGCAGTACTTC

abundance: -
v_gene: TRBV4-2
j_gene: TRBJ1-2
d_gene: -
CDR3aa: CASGGGARGYTF
CDR3nt: TGTGCCAGCGGAGGAGGGGCGCGAGGCTACACCTTC

abundance: -
v_gene: TRBV18
j_gene: TRBJ2-7
d_gene: -
CDR3aa: CASSPGHDDTYEQYF
CDR3nt: TGTGCCAGCTCACCAGGTCATGACGATACCTACGAGCAGTACTTC

abundance: -
v_gene: TRBV10-3
j_gene: TRBJ2-7
d_gene: TRBD2
CDR3aa: CAISEKRDSYEQYF
CDR3nt: TGTGCCATCAGTGAAAAGCGGGACTCCTACGAGCAGTACTTC

abundance: -
v_gene: TRBV7-9
j_gene: TRBJ2-7
d_gene: TRBD1
CDR3aa: CASRRTGSYEQYF
CDR3nt: TGTGCCAGCAGGCGGACAGGGTCCTACGAGCAGTACTTC

abundance: once
v_gene: TRBV5-6
j_gene: TRBJ2-1
d_gene: TRBD1
CDR3aa: CASSLKGQGFYNEQFF
CDR3nt: TGTGCCAGCAGCTTGAAGGGACAGGGATTCTACAATGAGCAGTTCTTC

abundance: once
v_gene: TRBV7-9
j_gene: TRBJ1-4
d_gene: TRBD1
CDR3aa: CASSPGTGIEKLFF
CDR3nt: TGTGCCAGCAGCCCAGGGACAGGGATTGAAAAACTGTTTTTT